This TCR beta chain stems from a study of blood T cell repertoires in COVID-19. The assay was immunoSEQ multiplex PCR, and TCRdb's table has in-frame clones only and misses some. Seen here are approximately 150,000 clones, around 90% observed once, and the top ten hold approximately 2%. There are 16 residues in the CDR3. CDR1 is SGHTA, CDR2 FQGNSA, per germline. V was cut by 5 bases and J by 2 bases, with 15 bases left in between. This sequence originates from a man in his fifties who had recovered from COVID-19. Sequenced material: peripheral blood. The chain links TRBV7-2 to TRBJ2-2; D remains ambiguous. CDR3 residues: CASSPRGPVNTGELFF. The CDR3 DNA sequence: TGTGCCAGCAGCCCGCGTGGGCCGGTAAACACCGGGGAGCTGTTTTTT.